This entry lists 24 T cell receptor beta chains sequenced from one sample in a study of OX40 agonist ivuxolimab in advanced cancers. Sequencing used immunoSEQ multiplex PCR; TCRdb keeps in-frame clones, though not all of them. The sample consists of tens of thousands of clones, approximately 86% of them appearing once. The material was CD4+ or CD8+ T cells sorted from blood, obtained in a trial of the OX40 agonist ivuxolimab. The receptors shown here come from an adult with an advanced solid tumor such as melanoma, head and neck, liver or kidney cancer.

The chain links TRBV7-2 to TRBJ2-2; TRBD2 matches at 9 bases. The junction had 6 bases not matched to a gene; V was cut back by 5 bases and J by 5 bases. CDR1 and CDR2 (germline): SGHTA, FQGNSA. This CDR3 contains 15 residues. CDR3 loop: CASSISGSGTGELFF. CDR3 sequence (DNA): TGTGCCAGCAGCATTAGCGGGAGCGGAACCGGGGAGCTGTTTTTT. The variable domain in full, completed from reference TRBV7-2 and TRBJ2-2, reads GAGVSQSPSNKVTEKGKDVELRCDPISGHTALYWYRQSLGQGLEFLIYFQGNSAPDKSGLPSDRFSAERTGGSVSTLTIQRTQQEDSAVYLCASSISGSGTGELFFGEGSRLTVL.

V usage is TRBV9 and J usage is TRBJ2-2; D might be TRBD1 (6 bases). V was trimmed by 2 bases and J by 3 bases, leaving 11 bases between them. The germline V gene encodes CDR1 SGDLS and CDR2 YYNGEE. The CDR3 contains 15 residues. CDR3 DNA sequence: TGTGCCAGCAGCGTGACAGGATTAGACACCGGGGAGCTGTTTTTT. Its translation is CASSVTGLDTGELFF.

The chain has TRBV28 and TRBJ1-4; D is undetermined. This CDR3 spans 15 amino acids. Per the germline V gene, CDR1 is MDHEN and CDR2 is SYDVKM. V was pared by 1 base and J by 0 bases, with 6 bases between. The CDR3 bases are TGTGCCAGCAGTTTATACGGGGCAACTAATGAAAAACTGTTTTTT. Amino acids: CASSLYGATNEKLFF.

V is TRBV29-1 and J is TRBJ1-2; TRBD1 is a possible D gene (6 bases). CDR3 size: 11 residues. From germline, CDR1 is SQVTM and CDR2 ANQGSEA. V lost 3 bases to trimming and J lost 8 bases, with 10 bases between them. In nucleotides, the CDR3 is TGCAGCGTTGACGGGGGCCTAGGCTACACCTTC. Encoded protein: CSVDGGLGYTF.

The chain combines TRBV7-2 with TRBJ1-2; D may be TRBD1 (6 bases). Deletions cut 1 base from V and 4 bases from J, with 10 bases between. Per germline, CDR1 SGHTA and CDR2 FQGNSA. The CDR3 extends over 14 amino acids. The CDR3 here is CASSLDRAPYGYTF. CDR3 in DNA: TGTGCCAGCAGCTTAGACAGGGCTCCCTATGGCTACACCTTC.

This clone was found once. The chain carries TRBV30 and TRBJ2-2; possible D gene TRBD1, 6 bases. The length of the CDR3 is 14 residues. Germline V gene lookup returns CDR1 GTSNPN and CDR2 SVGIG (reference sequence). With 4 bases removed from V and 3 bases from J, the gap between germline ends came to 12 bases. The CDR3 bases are TGTGCCTGGACCCGGACAGAATACACCGGGGAGCTGTTTTTT. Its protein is CAWTRTEYTGELFF.

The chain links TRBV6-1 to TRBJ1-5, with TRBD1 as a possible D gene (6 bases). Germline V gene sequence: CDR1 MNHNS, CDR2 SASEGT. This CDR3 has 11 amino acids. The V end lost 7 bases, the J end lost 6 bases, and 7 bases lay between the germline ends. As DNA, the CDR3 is TGTGCCAGCACCAGGGGTCAGCCCCAGCATTTT. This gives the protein CASTRGQPQHF.

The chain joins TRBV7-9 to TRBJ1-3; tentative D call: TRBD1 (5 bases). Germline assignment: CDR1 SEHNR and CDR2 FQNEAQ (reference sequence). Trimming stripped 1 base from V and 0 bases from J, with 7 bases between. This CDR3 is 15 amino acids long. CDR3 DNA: TGTGCCAGCAGCTTAGACAGGCTCTCTGGAAACACCATATATTTT. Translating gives CASSLDRLSGNTIYF.

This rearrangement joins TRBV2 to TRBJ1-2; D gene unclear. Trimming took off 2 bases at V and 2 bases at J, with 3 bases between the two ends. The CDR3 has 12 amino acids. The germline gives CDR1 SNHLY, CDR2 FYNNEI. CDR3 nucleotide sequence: TGTGCCAGCAGTGAATCAAACTATGGCTACACCTTC. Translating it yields CASSESNYGYTF. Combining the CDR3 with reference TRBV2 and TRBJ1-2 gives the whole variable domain EPEVTQTPSHQVTQMGQEVILRCVPISNHLYFYWYRQILGQKVEFLVSFYNNEISEKSEIFDDQFSVERPDGSNFTLKIRSTKLEDSAMYFCASSESNYGYTFGSGTRLTVV.

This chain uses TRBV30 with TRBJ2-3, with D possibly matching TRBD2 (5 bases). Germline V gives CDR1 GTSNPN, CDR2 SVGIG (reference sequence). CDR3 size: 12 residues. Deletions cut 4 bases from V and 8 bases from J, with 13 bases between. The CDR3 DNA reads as TGTGCCTGGAACCTCCCCGGAGGTACGCAGTATTTT. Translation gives CAWNLPGGTQYF. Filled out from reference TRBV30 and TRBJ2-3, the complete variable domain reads SQTIHQWPATLVQPVGSPLSLECTVEGTSNPNLYWYRQAAGRGLQLLFYSVGIGQISSEVPQNLSASRPQDRQFILSSKKLLLSDSGFYLCAWNLPGGTQYFGPGTRLTVL.

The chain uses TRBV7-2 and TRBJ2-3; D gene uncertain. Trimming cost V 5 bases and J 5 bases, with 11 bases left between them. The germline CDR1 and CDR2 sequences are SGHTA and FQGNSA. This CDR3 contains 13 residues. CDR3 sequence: CASSVGPGDTQYF. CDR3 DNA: TGTGCCAGCAGCGTAGGGCCGGGAGATACGCAGTATTTT.

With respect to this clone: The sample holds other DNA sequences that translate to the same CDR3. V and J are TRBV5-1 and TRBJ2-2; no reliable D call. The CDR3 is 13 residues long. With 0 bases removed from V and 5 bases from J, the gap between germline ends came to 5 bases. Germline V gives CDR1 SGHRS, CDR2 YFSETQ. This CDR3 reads CASSLGRTGELFF. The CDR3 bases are TGCGCCAGCAGCTTGGGACGGACCGGGGAGCTGTTTTTT.

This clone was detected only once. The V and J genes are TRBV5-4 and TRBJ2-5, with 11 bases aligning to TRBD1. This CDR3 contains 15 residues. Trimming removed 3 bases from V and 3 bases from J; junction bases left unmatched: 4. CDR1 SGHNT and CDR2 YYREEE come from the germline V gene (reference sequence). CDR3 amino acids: CASSWDRGSEETQYF. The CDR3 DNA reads TGTGCCAGCAGCTGGGACAGGGGGTCCGAAGAGACCCAGTACTTC. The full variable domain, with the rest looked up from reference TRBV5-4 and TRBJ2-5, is ETGVTQSPTHLIKTRGQQVTLRCSSQSGHNTVSWYQQALGQGPQFIFQYYREEENGRGNFPPRFSGLQFPNYSSELNVNALELDDSALYLCASSWDRGSEETQYFGPGTRLLVL.

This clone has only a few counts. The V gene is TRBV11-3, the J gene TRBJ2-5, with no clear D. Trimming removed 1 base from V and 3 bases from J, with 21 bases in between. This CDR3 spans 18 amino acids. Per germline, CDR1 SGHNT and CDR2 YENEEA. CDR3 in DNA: TGTGCCAGCAGCTTAGGTTCTCGGTCGGGCAGCATGGAAGAGACCCAGTACTTC. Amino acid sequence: CASSLGSRSGSMEETQYF.

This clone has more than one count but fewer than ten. DNA of the CDR3: TGTGCCAGCAGCTTCCGACAGCAAGAGACCCAGTACTTC. It codes for CASSFRQQETQYF. The rearrangement uses TRBV7-2 and TRBJ2-5, with a weak D call TRBD1 (5 bases). Germline values: CDR1 SGHTA, CDR2 FQGNSA. The ends were cut back, 3 bases at V and 2 bases at J, with 7 bases in the middle. There are 13 residues in the CDR3.

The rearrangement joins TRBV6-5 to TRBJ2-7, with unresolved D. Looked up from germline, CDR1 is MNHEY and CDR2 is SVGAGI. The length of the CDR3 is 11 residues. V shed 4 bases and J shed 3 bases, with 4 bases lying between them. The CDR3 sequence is CASSSNYEQYF. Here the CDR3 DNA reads TGTGCCAGCAGTTCCAACTACGAGCAGTACTTC.

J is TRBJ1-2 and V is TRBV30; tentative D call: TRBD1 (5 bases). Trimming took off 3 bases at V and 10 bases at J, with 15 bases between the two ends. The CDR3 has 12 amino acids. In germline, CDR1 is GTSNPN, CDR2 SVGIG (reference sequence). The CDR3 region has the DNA TGTGCCTGGAGCCGGGACCTACGCGACTACACCTTC. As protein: CAWSRDLRDYTF.

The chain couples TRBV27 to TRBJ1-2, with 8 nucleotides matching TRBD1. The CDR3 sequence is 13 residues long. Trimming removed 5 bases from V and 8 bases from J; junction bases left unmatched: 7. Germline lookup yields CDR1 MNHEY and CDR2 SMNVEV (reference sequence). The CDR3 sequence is CASSPQDRDGYTF. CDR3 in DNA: TGTGCCAGCAGTCCCCAGGACAGGGACGGCTACACCTTC.

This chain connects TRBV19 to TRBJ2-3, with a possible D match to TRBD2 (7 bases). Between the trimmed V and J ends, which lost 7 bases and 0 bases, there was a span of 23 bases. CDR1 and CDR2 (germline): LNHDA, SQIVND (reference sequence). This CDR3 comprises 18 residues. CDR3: CASKQVVGGGGSTDTQYF. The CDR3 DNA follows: TGTGCCAGTAAACAGGTAGTGGGTGGCGGGGGCAGCACAGATACGCAGTATTTT.

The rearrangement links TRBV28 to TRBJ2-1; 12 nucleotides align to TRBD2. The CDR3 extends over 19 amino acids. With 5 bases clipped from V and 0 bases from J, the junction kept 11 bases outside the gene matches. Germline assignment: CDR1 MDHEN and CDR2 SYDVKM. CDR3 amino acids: CASSPPGLAGTPSYNEQFF. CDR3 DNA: TGTGCCAGCAGTCCACCGGGACTAGCGGGTACGCCCTCCTACAATGAGCAGTTCTTC.

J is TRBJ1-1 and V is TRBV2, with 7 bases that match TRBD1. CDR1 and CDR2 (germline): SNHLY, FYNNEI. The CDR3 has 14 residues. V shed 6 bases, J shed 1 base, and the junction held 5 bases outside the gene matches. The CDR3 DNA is TGTGCCAGCAGCGTAGGGGGCAGGAACACTGAAGCTTTCTTT. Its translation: CASSVGGRNTEAFF.

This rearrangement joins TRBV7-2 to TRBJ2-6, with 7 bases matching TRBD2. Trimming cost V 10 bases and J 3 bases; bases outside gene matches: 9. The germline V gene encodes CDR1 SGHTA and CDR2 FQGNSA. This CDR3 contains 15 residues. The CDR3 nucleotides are TGTGCCACTAGCGGAAGTTACGGTGGGGCCAACGTCCTGACTTTC. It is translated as CATSGSYGGANVLTF.

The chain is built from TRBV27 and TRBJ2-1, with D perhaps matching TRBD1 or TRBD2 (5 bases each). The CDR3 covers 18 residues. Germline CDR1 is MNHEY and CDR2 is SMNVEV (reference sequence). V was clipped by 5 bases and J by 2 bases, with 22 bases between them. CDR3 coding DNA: TGTGCCAGCAGTAACCCTCGGGACGCGAGGTCCCCCTACAATGAGCAGTTCTTC. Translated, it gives CASSNPRDARSPYNEQFF.

Here the CDR3 DNA reads TGTGCCAGCAGCTCGGCGGGACGGAGCAATCAGCCCCAGCATTTT. This encodes CASSSAGRSNQPQHF. The chain combines TRBV7-9 with TRBJ1-5, with D tentatively TRBD1 (5 bases). Per germline, CDR1 SEHNR and CDR2 FQNEAQ (reference sequence). V was cut by 4 bases and J by 1 base, with 11 bases left in between. CDR3 length: 15 amino acids.